This T cell receptor (beta chain) was captured in a study of regulatory T cells in long-lasting Graves disease. As for time point: newly diagnosed GD, antithyroid drugs for less than 3 months. PBMC-derived RNA was used for the TCR library. This clonotype was found many times. iRepertoire HTBI primers and Arm-PCR of CDR3 regions built TCR beta libraries. One entry per CDR3 protein, called by TCRdb with MiXCR from the multiplex PCR reads. The data show over 500,000 distinct CDR3 sequences, with roughly 15% seen just once and around a sixth held by the top ten. Germline loops: CDR1 MDHEN, CDR2 SYDVKM. CDR3 length: 16 residues. Trimming took off 6 bases at V and 4 bases at J, with 19 bases between the two ends. This same sample was also part of a study on T cells in Graves' hyperthyroidism and ophthalmopathy. That study reports: Using the HTBI primer set, a first-round RT-PCR was run on the TCR CDR3.

The genes are TRBV28 and TRBJ2-1, with TRBD2 as a possible D gene (6 bases). The material sequenced was peripheral blood mononuclear cells (PBMCs), taken at new diagnosis, from a patient treated with antithyroid drugs. This sequence originates from a woman in her twenties or thirties with Graves disease. The CDR3: CASRVAGIAEYNEQFF. CDR3 nucleotide sequence: TGTGCCAGCAGGGTCGCTGGGATAGCGGAGTACAATGAGCAGTTCTTC.